This is a list of T cell receptor beta chains from one sample in a study of monozygotic twins with inflammatory bowel disease. TCRdb reanalyzed the 5' RACE reads and collapses them to one entry per CDR3 protein, without DNA. This table holds about 160,000 distinct CDR3 sequences. The specimen sequenced was blood. These receptors were taken from a human donor with ulcerative colitis or Crohn's disease, or a healthy co-twin of an affected twin (not recorded which). Each CDR3 is given with its conserved first and last residue.

CDR3: CASSQDAVTSSGPSYEQYF; V: TRBV4-3; J: TRBJ2-7; length: 19
CDR3: CASSLAGAFQPQHF; V: TRBV7-2; J: TRBJ1-5; length: 14
CDR3: CASSSRQGNQPQHF; V: TRBV27; J: TRBJ1-5; length: 14
CDR3: CASSLTRSGDRSYEQYF; V: TRBV7-2; J: TRBJ2-7; length: 17
CDR3: CASSSEGQGYYEQYF; V: TRBV6-1; J: TRBJ2-7; length: 15
CDR3: CASSVGLAGGTQYF; V: TRBV25-1; J: TRBJ2-5; length: 14
CDR3: CSADGQGRGEQYF; V: TRBV20-1; J: TRBJ2-7; length: 13
CDR3: CASSPPRLWAGDTQYF; V: TRBV14; J: TRBJ2-3; length: 16
CDR3: CASSSQGEANQPQHF; V: TRBV12-3/TRBV12-4; J: TRBJ1-5; length: 15
CDR3: CASSLALGRNGETQYF; V: TRBV7-9; J: TRBJ2-5; length: 16
CDR3: CASSQEEVSGELFF; V: TRBV4-3; J: TRBJ2-2; length: 14
CDR3: CASSQEEGQGANTGELFF; V: TRBV4-3; J: TRBJ2-2; length: 18
CDR3: CASSLSVRENTPNQPQHF; V: TRBV11-1; J: TRBJ1-5; length: 18
CDR3: CASSLNFGGGGYTF; V: TRBV7-3; J: TRBJ1-2; length: 14
CDR3: CASSLDSRNSPLHF; V: TRBV7-2; J: TRBJ1-6; length: 14